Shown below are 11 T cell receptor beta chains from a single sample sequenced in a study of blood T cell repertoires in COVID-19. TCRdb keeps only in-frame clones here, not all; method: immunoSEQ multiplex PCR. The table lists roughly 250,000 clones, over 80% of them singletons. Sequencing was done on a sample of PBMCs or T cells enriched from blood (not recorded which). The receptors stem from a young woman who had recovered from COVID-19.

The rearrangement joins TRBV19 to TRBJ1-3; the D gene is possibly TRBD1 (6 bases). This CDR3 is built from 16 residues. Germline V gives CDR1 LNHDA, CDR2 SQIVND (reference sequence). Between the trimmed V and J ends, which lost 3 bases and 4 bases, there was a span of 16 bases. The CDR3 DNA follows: TGTGCCAGTAGTATCAGCGGGGGCGGACGCGGAAACACCATATATTTT. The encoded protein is CASSISGGGRGNTIYF. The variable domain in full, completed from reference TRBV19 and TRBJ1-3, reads DGGITQSPKYLFRKEGQNVTLSCEQNLNHDAMYWYRQDPGQGLRLIYYSQIVNDFQKGDIAEGYSVSREKKESFPLTVTSAQKNPTAFYLCASSISGGGRGNTIYFGEGSWLTVV.

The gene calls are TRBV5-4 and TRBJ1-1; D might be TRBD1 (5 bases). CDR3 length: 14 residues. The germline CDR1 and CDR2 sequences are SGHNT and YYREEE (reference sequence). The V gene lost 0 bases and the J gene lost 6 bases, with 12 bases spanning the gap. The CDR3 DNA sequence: TGTGCCAGCAGCTTGGTTACAGGTCTAGCTGAAGCTTTCTTT. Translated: CASSLVTGLAEAFF.

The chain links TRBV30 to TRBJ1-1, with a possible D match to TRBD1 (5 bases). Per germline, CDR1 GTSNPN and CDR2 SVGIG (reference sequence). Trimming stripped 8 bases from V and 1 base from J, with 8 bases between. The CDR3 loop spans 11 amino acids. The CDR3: CAGGRNTEAFF. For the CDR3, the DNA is TGTGCCGGGGGGAGGAACACTGAAGCTTTCTTT.

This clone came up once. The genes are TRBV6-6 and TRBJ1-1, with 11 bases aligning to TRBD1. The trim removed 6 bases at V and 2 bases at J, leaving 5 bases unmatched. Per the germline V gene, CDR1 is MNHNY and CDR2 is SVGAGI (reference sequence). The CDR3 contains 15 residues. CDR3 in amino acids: CASSSGQGVNTEAFF. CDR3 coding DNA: TGTGCCAGCAGCTCGGGACAGGGGGTAAACACTGAAGCTTTCTTT.

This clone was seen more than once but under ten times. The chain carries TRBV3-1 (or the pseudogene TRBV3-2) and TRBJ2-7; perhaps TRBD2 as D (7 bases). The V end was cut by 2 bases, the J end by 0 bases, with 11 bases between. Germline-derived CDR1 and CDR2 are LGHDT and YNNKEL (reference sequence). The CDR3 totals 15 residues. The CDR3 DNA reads TGTGCCAGCAGCCAAAGGGGGGGTAGCTCCTACGAGCAGTACTTC. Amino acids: CASSQRGGSSYEQYF.

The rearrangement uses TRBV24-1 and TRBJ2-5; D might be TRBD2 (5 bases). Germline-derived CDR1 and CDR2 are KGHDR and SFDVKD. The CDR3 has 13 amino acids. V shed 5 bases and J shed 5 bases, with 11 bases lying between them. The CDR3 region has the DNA TGTGCCACCAGTGCGCGGGTAGGTGAGACCCAGTACTTC. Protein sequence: CATSARVGETQYF.

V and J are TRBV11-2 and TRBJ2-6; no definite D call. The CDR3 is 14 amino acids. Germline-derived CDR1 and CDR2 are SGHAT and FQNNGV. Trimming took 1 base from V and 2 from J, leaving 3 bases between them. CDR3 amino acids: CASSLAPGANVLTF. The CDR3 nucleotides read TGTGCCAGCAGCTTAGCTCCTGGGGCCAACGTCCTGACTTTC.

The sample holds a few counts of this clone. As DNA, the CDR3 is TGTGCCAGCAGTAAAAAAGCGGGGTCCTACGAGCAGTACTTC. Translated, it gives CASSKKAGSYEQYF. The rearrangement uses TRBV6-5 and TRBJ2-7; 7 bases fit TRBD2. Germline V gene sequence: CDR1 MNHEY, CDR2 SVGAGI. The length of the CDR3 is 14 residues. V lost 5 bases, J lost 1 base, and 5 bases stayed unmatched.

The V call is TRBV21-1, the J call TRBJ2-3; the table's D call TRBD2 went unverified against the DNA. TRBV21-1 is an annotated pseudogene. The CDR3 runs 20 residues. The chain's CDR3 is CASSKGASGSGGTSTDTQYF. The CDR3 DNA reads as TGTGCCAGCAGCAAAGGGGCTAGCGGGAGCGGGGGAACTAGCACAGATACGCAGTATTTT.

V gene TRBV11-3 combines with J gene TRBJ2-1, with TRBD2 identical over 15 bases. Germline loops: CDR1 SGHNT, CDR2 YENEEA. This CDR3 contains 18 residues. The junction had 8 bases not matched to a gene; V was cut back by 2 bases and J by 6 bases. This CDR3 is CASSLSGTSGGRGNEQFF. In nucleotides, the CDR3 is TGTGCCAGCAGCTTAAGCGGGACTAGCGGGGGGAGGGGCAATGAGCAGTTCTTC.

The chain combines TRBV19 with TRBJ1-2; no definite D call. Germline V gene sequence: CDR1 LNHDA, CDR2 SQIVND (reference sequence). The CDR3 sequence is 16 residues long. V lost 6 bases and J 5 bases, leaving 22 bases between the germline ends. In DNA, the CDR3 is TGTGCCAGTAGCCGCCCCCCTCGAAAAAACTATTATGGCTACACCTTC. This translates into CASSRPPRKNYYGYTF.